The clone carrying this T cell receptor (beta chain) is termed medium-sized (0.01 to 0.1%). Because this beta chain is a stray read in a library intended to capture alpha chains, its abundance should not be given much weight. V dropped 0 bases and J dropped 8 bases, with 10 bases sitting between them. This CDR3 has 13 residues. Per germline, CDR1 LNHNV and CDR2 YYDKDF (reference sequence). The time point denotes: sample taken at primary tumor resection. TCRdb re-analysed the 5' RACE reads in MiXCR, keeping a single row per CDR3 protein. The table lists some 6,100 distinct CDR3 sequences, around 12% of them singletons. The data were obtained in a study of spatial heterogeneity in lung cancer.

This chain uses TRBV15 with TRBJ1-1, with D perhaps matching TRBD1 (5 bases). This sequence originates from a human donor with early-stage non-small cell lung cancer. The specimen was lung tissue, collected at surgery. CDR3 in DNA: TGTGCCACCAGCAGAGATTCGGGGGAGGAAGCTTTCTTT. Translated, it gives CATSRDSGEEAFF.